This record covers a single T cell receptor beta chain. Its target is not known. Some clones are missing from TCRdb's copy, which holds only in-frame ones; the method was immunoSEQ multiplex PCR. This sample has 30,000 or so clones, with just under 90% found just once. This CDR3 spans 11 amino acids. The V end lost 6 bases, the J end lost 11 bases, and 16 bases lay between the germline ends. CDR1 is DFQATT, CDR2 SNEGSKA, per germline (reference sequence). The entry originates in a study of lymphopenia after photon versus proton radiotherapy. Study-level points and caveats: A bigger post-nadir fall in TCR diversity correlated inversely with survival time in deceased patients. After the lymphocyte nadir, photon-treated repertoires showed oligoclonal expansion, especially of CD8+ Temra cells.

The sequence was collected from an older woman with cholangiocarcinoma. Some clones in this sample may be carry-over from other donors' samples. The chain uses TRBV20-1 and TRBJ1-1, with D unresolved. Material: peripheral blood, obtained from a patient treated with proton-based radiotherapy. In nucleotides, the CDR3 is TGCAGTGCCGTCGATACTCCCCGCGCTTTCTTT. Translated: CSAVDTPRAFF.